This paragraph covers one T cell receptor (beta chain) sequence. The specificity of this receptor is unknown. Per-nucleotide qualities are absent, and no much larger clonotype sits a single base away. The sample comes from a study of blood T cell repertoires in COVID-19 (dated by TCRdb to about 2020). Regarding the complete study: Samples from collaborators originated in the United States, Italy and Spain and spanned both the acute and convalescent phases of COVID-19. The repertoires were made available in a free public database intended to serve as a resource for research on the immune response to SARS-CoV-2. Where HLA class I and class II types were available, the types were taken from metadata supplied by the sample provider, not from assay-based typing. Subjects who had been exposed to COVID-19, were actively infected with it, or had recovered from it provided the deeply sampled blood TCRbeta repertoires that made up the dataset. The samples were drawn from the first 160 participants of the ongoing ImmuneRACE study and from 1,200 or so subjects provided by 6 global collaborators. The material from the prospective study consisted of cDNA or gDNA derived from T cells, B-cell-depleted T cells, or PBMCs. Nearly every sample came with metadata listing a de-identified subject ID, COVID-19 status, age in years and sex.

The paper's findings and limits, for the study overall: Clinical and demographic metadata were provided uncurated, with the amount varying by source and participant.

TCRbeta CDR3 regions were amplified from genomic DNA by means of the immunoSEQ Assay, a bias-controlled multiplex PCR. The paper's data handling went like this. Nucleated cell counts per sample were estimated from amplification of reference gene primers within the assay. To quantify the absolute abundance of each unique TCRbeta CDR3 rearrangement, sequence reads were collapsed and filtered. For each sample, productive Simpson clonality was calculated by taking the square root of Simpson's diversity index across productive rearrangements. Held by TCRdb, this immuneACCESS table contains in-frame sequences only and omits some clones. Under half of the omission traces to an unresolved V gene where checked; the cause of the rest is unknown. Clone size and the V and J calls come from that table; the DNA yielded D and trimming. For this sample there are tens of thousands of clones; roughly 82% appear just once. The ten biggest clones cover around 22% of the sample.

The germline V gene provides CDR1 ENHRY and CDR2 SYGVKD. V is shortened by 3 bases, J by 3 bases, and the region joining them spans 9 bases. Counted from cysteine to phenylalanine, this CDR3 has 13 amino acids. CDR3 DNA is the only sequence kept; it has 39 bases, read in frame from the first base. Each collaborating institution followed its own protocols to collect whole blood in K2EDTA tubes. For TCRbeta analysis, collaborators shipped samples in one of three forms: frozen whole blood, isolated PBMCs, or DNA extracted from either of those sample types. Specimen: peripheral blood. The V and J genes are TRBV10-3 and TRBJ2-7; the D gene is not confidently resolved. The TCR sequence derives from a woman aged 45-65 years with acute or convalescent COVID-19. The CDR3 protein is CAISDKASYEQYF. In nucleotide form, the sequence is TGTGCCATCAGTGATAAAGCGAGCTACGAGCAGTACTTC.